This T cell receptor (beta chain) is drawn from a study of graft-versus-host responses after intestinal transplantation. Looking at the study overall: Recipients obtained multivisceral, liver-intestinal, or isolated intestinal transplants. Among the recipients, all got anti-thymocyte globulin induction and then tacrolimus and steroids for about three years. Overall study findings and caveats: The presence of high graft-versus-host to host-versus-graft clonal ratios in allografts characterized patients with graft-donor T cell macrochimerism.

A note on this clone: Its antigen is not known.

The V end was cut by 5 bases, the J end by 4 bases, with 11 bases between. Germline V gives CDR1 WNHNN, CDR2 SYGVQD (reference sequence). The CDR3 totals 13 residues. This table comes from immunoSEQ multiplex PCR, and its TCRdb copy is limited to in-frame clones, with some not included. The sample carries 84,000 or so clones, more than 75% recorded once. The sample in question was unstimulated CD8+ T cells sorted from spleen or lymph node cells, obtained before transplant. The source of this sequence is a human donor who was the organ donor for an intestinal transplant. V usage is TRBV10-1 and J usage is TRBJ2-5; D uncertain. The CDR3 protein is CASSPLLGETQYF. CDR3 in DNA: TGCGCCAGCAGTCCCCTTCTTGGAGAGACCCAGTACTTC.